Each of the 2 T cell receptor beta chains below was sequenced from the same sample in a study of blood T cell repertoires in COVID-19. TCRdb's copy holds only in-frame clones and misses some; the assay was immunoSEQ multiplex PCR. The table records around 78,000 clones, 88% of them present only once. Sequenced material: peripheral blood. These receptors came from a human donor in a cohort sampled during active COVID-19.

About this clone: A read error may account for a junction end that differs from germline. The genes are TRBV10-3 and TRBJ1-1; 7 nucleotides line up with TRBD1. The germline CDR1 and CDR2 sequences are ENHRY and SYGVKD. The CDR3 is made up of 14 amino acids. The CDR3 loop is CAISESGKGAEGCF. CDR3 bases: TGTGCCATCAGTGAGTCTGGAAAGGGGGCGGAGGGGTGCTTT.

This sequence joins TRBV19 and TRBJ2-2; 7 nucleotides align to TRBD1. From germline, CDR1 is LNHDA and CDR2 SQIVND (reference sequence). CDR3 length equals 17 residues. The ends lost 3 bases at V and 0 bases at J; junction bases unmatched: 7. CDR3 amino acids: CASSIPGQATNTGELFF. CDR3 sequence (DNA): TGTGCCAGTAGTATCCCAGGACAGGCCACGAACACCGGGGAGCTGTTTTTT.